This TCR beta chain came from a study of T cell responses to AZD1222 COVID-19 vaccine. Concerning this clone itself: The antigen is undetermined.

Study-wide findings and caveats: Only after the peak T cell response were repertoires sampled. Donor demographics were predominantly white British with a female majority; clonal diversity may be underestimated. There were vaccine-associated CD4 TCRs across spike, dominant at 160-218 and 743-854. The number of AZD1222 recipients seropositive at baseline was only 6 or 7.

This CDR3 is built from 14 residues. Germline assignment: CDR1 LGHDT and CDR2 YNNKEL (reference sequence). The ends were cut back, 1 base at V and 1 base at J, with 6 bases in the middle. Clones were read by immunoSEQ multiplex PCR, and TCRdb kept only the in-frame ones, dropping some. The sample shows about 150,000 clones, roughly 87% of them seen only once. The starting material was peripheral blood, obtained on day 0 of AZD1222 vaccination. This clonotype was sampled from an adult in good health. The V gene is TRBV3-1 (or the pseudogene TRBV3-2), the J gene TRBJ2-3, with D unresolved. CDR3 protein: CASSQGAGTDTQYF. The CDR3 DNA is TGTGCCAGCAGCCAAGGTGCGGGCACAGATACGCAGTATTTT.